This TCR beta chain was captured in a study of T cell responses to AZD1222 COVID-19 vaccine. About the research overall: Investigators merged groups given second doses at roughly 4 or roughly 12 weeks.

A remark on this clone: Its target is not known.

V shed 2 bases and J shed 0 bases, with 13 bases lying between them. The length of the CDR3 is 16 residues. Germline assignment: CDR1 KGHSH and CDR2 LQKENI. Data came from immunoSEQ multiplex PCR; TCRdb stores just in-frame clones and leaves some out. In the table there are nearly 100,000 clones, about 88% of which are singletons. Overall study findings and caveats: Clonal diversity was possibly underestimated, and white British individuals and females predominated among donors. Rises in breadth and depth of Spike-specific TCRs came after two AZD1222 doses. In all cases, repertoires were sampled only after the peak T cell response.

The genes are TRBV18 and TRBJ1-1; D unresolved. The TCR originated in an adult in good health. The sequences come from peripheral blood, collected on day 0 of AZD1222 vaccination. Here the CDR3 reads CASSPGPANMNTEAFF. CDR3 DNA sequence: TGTGCCAGCTCACCAGGGCCAGCCAACATGAACACTGAAGCTTTCTTT.